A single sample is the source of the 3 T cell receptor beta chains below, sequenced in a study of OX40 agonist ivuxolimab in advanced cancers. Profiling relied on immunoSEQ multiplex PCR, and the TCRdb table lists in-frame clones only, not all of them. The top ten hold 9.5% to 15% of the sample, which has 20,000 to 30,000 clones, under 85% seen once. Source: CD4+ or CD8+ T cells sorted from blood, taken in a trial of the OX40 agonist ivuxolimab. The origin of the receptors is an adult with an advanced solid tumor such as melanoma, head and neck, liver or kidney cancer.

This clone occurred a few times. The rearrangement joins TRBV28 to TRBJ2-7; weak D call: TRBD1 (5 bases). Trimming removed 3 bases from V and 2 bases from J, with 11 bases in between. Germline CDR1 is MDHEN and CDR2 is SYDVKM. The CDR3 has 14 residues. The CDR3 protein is CASSFGREPYEQYF. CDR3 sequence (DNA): TGTGCCAGCAGTTTCGGCAGGGAACCCTACGAGCAGTACTTC.

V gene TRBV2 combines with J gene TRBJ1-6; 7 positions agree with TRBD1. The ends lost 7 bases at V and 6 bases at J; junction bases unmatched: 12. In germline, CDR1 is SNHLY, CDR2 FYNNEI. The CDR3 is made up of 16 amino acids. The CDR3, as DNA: TGTGCCAGCAAGTCGGAGGGGGCAGGGGGTAATTCACCCCTCCACTTT. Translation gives CASKSEGAGGNSPLHF.

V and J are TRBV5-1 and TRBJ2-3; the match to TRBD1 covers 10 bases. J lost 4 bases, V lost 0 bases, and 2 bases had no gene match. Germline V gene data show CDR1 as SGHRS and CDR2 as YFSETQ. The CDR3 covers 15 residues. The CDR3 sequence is CASSLGTGGPDTQYF. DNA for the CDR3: TGCGCCAGCAGCTTGGGGACAGGGGGTCCAGATACGCAGTATTTT.